The next 6 T cell receptor beta chains were all read from a single sample in a study of T-cell reconstitution after alpha-beta-depleted transplantation in children. It was with unique molecular identifiers that the TCRbeta library was prepared. One entry per CDR3 protein results from TCRdb running MiXCR on the PCR reads. Found here are about 110,000 distinct CDR3 sequences, about 9.3% of them singletons; the top ten hold approximately 7.6%. Sequenced here: PBMCs from the stem cell graft donor, sampled from the stem cell graft. Receptor source: a human donor who donated a stem cell graft to a child with acute lymphoblastic leukemia.

This clonotype was recorded many times. The rearrangement uses TRBV5-1 and TRBJ2-1, with 12 bases that match TRBD2. This CDR3 is built from 17 residues. V shed 4 bases, J shed 0 bases, and the junction held 5 bases outside the gene matches. Germline assignment: CDR1 SGHRS and CDR2 YFSETQ. The chain's CDR3 is CASSTGTSGYSYNEQFF. CDR3 DNA: TGCGCCAGCAGCACCGGGACTAGCGGGTACTCCTACAATGAGCAGTTCTTC. The full variable domain, completed using reference TRBV5-1 and TRBJ2-1, is KAGVTQTPRYLIKTRGQQVTLSCSPISGHRSVSWYQQTPGQGLQFLFEYFSETQRNKGNFPGRFSGRQFSNSRSEMNVSTLELGDSALYLCASSTGTSGYSYNEQFFGPGTRLTVL.

The chain has TRBV27 and TRBJ2-1, with 10 bases lining up with TRBD2. The CDR3 contains 13 residues. CDR1 is MNHEY, CDR2 SMNVEV, per germline (reference sequence). V shed 1 base and J 14 bases; nucleotides not matched to a gene: 5. CDR3 loop: CASSLWLAGEEFF. Here the CDR3 DNA reads TGTGCCAGCAGTTTATGGCTAGCGGGGGAAGAGTTCTTC.

There are many counts of this clonotype. CDR3 nucleotides: TGTGCCAGCACAATTAAGGGAGGGGGCATAGACACTGAAGCTTTCTTT. Its translation: CASTIKGGGIDTEAFF. This sequence joins TRBV27 and TRBJ1-1; the match to TRBD1 covers 7 bases. The length of the CDR3 is 16 residues. In germline, CDR1 is MNHEY, CDR2 SMNVEV (reference sequence). V was clipped by 7 bases and J by 3 bases; unmatched bases: 14.

This clonotype was counted many times. The V gene is TRBV28, the J gene TRBJ2-1; unclear D gene. Trimming shortened V by 5 bases and J by 6 bases, and 11 bases separated the two germline ends. CDR1 MDHEN and CDR2 SYDVKM come from the germline V gene. The CDR3 covers 13 residues. This CDR3 is CASSPLRSNEQFF. The CDR3, as DNA: TGTGCCAGCAGTCCTCTGCGGTCCAATGAGCAGTTCTTC.

This clonotype has a count of ten or more. The rearrangement joins TRBV9 to TRBJ2-1; a weak D match, TRBD2 (5 bases). Trimming shortened V by 0 bases and J by 0 bases, and 16 bases separated the two germline ends. The CDR3 contains 18 residues. Germline lookup yields CDR1 SGDLS and CDR2 YYNGEE. The CDR3 DNA sequence: TGTGCCAGCAGCGTAGTTTCAGGAGGCGTGAGCTCCTACAATGAGCAGTTCTTC. Protein: CASSVVSGGVSSYNEQFF.

This clonotype has ten or more counts. The chain carries TRBV12-3 or TRBV12-4 and TRBJ1-1; D unclear. With 6 bases removed from V and 4 bases from J, the gap between germline ends came to 6 bases. The CDR3 runs 11 residues. DNA for the CDR3: TGTGCCAGCAGCCTCGCCACTGAAGCTTTCTTT. It is translated as CASSLATEAFF.